Below, 9 T cell receptor beta chains from the same sample are listed, as sequenced in a study of control samples from healthy donors and cancer patients (dated by TCRdb to 2018 to 2020). Library creation used the immunoSEQ multiplex PCR assay. Entries here come from immuneACCESS through TCRdb and include only in-frame sequences with V and J called. Some clones fail to appear in such tables; in the studies checked, an unresolved V gene covers under half of the shortfall, and the cause of the remainder is unknown. A total of approximately 100,000 clones appear in this sample, roughly 92% of them only once. Less than 3.5% of the sample is in the top ten clones. The specimen was blood. The receptors stem from a human donor in good health. The donor label of this sample is uncertain.

The CDR3 is CASSQEGLRAFF. The CDR3 DNA sequence: TGTGCCAGCAGCCAGGAGGGGCTGCGAGCTTTCTTT. The chain uses TRBV4-2 and TRBJ1-1; TRBD1 might be the D (5 bases). In germline, CDR1 is LGHNA, CDR2 YNFKEQ. The CDR3 loop spans 12 amino acids. Trimming took 3 bases from V and 10 from J, leaving 12 bases between them.

This chain joins TRBV28 and TRBJ1-4; D remains ambiguous. The CDR3 sequence is 14 residues long. Germline V gene data show CDR1 as MDHEN and CDR2 as SYDVKM. Trimming pared 2 bases from V and 4 bases from J, leaving 8 bases between. The CDR3 DNA reads TGTGCCAGCAGTTTAATAACGGATAATGAAAAACTGTTTTTT. Its protein is CASSLITDNEKLFF.

The genes are TRBV12-3 or TRBV12-4 and TRBJ1-3; tentatively, D is TRBD1 (6 bases). V was trimmed by 9 bases and J by 5 bases, leaving 11 bases between them. The CDR3 extends over 12 amino acids. DNA of the CDR3: TGTGCCAGTAACACAGGGAGAAACACCATATATTTT. Translated, it gives CASNTGRNTIYF.

The chain combines TRBV5-1 with TRBJ2-5; D uncertain. The germline V gene has CDR1 SGHRS and CDR2 YFSETQ. The CDR3 length is 13 residues. Trimming removed 2 bases from V and 5 bases from J, with 10 bases in between. CDR3 sequence reads: CASSLRVGETQYF. In DNA form, the CDR3 reads TGCGCCAGCAGCTTAAGGGTCGGGGAGACCCAGTACTTC.

This chain connects TRBV13 to TRBJ2-1, with D unclear. CDR3 length: 13 residues. The V end was cut by 0 bases, the J end by 5 bases, with 5 bases between. Germline loops: CDR1 PRHDT, CDR2 FYEKMQ (reference sequence). The CDR3 DNA reads as TGTGCCAGCAGCTTAGGCACAGACAATGAGCAGTTCTTC. This translates into CASSLGTDNEQFF.

J is TRBJ2-2 and V is TRBV27, with 8 nucleotides matching TRBD1. V lost 7 bases to trimming and J lost 1 base; unmatched junction nucleotides: 5. CDR3 length equals 15 residues. The germline V gene encodes CDR1 MNHEY and CDR2 SMNVEV (reference sequence). The CDR3 sequence: CASNPGTGNTGELFF. The CDR3 DNA reads as TGTGCCAGCAACCCCGGGACAGGGAACACCGGGGAGCTGTTTTTT.

The chain recombines TRBV4-2 with TRBJ1-4; 11 positions agree with TRBD1. J gave up 5 bases and V 5 bases, and 10 bases lay outside the gene matches. Germline V gives CDR1 LGHNA, CDR2 YNFKEQ. The CDR3 has 17 amino acids. The CDR3 DNA reads as TGTGCCAGCAGCGAAGGACAGGGGGCTCTCTTAAATGAAAAACTGTTTTTT. It codes for CASSEGQGALLNEKLFF.

The chain links TRBV6-5 to TRBJ1-1; D gene uncertain. Trimming removed 4 bases from V and 8 bases from J, with 11 bases in between. The germline gives CDR1 MNHEY, CDR2 SVGAGI. This CDR3 has 12 amino acids. The CDR3 coding sequence is TGTGCCAGCAGTTTGGACGGAATAGAAGCTTTCTTT. Encoded protein: CASSLDGIEAFF.

The CDR3 bases are TGTGCCAGCAGTTACGCGGGACAGGGGTTATCCGGGGAGCTGTTTTTT. Translation gives CASSYAGQGLSGELFF. The chain joins TRBV6-5 to TRBJ2-2, with 10 bases identical to TRBD1. CDR1 and CDR2 (germline): MNHEY, SVGAGI. The length of the CDR3 is 16 residues. J lost 6 bases, V lost 2 bases, and 6 bases had no gene match.